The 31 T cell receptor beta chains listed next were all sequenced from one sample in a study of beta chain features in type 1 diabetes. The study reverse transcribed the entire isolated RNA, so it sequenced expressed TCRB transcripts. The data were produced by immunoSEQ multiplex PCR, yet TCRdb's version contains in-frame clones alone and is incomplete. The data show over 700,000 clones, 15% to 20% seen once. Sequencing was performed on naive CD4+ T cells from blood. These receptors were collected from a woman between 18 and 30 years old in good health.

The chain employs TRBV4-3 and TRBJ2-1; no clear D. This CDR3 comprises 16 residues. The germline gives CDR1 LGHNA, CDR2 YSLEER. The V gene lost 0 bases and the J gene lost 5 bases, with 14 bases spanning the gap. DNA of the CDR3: TGCGCCAGCAGCCAAGATATCAGCCTCGGGCACAATGAGCAGTTCTTC. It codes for CASSQDISLGHNEQFF.

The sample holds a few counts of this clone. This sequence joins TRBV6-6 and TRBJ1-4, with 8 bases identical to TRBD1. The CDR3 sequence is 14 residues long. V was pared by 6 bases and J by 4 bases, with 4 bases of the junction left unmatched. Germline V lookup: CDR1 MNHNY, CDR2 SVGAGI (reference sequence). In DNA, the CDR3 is TGTGCCAGCAGCGGACAGGGTCATAATGAAAAACTGTTTTTT. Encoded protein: CASSGQGHNEKLFF.

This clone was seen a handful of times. The CDR3 region has the DNA TGTGCCAGCAGCGTAGTCGGGTCTTGGGGCGAGCAGTTCTTC. Protein product: CASSVVGSWGEQFF. The chain uses TRBV9 and TRBJ2-1; tentatively, D is TRBD1 (5 bases). The CDR3 is 14 residues long. Trimming removed 0 bases at V and 10 bases at J, with 14 bases between. Germline CDR1 is SGDLS and CDR2 is YYNGEE.

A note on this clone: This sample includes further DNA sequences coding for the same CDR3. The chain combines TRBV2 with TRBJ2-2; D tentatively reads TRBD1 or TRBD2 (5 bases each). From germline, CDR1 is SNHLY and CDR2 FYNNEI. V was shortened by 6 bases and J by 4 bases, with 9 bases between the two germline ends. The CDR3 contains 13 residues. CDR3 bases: TGTGCCAGCAGCGTGAGGGGCACCGGGGAGCTGTTTTTT. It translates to CASSVRGTGELFF.

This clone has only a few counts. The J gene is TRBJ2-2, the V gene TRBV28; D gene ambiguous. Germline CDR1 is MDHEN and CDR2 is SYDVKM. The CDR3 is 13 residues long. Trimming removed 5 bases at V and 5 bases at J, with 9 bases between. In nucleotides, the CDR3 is TGTGCCAGCAGTCCCCACCGGACCGGGGAGCTGTTTTTT. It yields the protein CASSPHRTGELFF.

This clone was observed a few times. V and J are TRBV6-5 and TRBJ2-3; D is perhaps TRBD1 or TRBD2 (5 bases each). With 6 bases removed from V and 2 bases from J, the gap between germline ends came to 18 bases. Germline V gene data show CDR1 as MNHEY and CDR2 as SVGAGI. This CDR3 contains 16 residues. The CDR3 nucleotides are TGTGCCAGCAGCTACAGAGGGAAGGGGAACACAGATACGCAGTATTTT. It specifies CASSYRGKGNTDTQYF.

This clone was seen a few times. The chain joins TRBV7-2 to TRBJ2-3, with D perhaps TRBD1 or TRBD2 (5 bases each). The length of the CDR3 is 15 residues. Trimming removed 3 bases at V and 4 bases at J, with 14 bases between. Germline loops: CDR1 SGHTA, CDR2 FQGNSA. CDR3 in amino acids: CASSFGAVGSDTQYF. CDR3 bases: TGTGCCAGCAGCTTCGGGGCGGTAGGGTCAGATACGCAGTATTTT.

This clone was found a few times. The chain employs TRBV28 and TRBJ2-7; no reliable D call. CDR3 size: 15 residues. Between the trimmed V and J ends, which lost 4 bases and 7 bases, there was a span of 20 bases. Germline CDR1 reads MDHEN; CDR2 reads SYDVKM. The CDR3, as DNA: TGTGCCAGCAGTTCTCCGGGCCATCTCTATAGTGAGCAGTACTTC. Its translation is CASSSPGHLYSEQYF.

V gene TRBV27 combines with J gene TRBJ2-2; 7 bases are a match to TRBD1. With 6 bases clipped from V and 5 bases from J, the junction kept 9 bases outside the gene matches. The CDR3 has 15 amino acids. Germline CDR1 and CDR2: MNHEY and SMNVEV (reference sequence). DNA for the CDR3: TGTGCCAGCAGCGACAGGGTTTTTGGGACCGGGGAGCTGTTTTTT. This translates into CASSDRVFGTGELFF.

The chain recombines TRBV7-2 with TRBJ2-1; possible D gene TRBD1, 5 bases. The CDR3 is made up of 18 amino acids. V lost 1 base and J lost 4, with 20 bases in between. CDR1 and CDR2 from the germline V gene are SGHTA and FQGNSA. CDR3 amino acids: CASSLGRDIWALYNEQFF. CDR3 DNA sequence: TGTGCCAGCAGCTTAGGCAGGGATATTTGGGCCCTGTACAATGAGCAGTTCTTC. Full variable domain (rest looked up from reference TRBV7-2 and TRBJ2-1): GAGVSQSPSNKVTEKGKDVELRCDPISGHTALYWYRQSLGQGLEFLIYFQGNSAPDKSGLPSDRFSAERTGGSVSTLTIQRTQQEDSAVYLCASSLGRDIWALYNEQFFGPGTRLTVL.

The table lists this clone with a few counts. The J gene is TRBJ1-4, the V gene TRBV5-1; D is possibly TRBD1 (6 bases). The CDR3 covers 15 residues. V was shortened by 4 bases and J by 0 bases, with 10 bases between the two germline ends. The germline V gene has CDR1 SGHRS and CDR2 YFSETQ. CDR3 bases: TGCGCCAGCAGCGTCACAGGGACAACTAATGAAAAACTGTTTTTT. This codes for CASSVTGTTNEKLFF.

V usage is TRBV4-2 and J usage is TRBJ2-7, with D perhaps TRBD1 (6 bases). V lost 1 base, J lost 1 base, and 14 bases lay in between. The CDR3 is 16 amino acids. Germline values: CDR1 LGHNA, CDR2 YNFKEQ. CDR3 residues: CASSQVGGQISYEQYF. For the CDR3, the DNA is TGTGCCAGCAGCCAAGTCGGCGGACAGATTTCCTACGAGCAGTACTTC.

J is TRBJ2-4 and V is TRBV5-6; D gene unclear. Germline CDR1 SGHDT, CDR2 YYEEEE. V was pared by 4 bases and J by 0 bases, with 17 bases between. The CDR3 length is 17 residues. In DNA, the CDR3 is TGTGCCAGCAGCATCCGATCTACCGCCCTAGCCAAAAACATTCAGTACTTC. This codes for CASSIRSTALAKNIQYF.

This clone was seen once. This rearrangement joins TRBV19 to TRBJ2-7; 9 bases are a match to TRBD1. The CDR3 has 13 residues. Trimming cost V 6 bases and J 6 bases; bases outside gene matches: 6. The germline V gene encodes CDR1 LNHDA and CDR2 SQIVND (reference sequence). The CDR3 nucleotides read TGTGCCAGTAGGTCGGGACAGGGTGGCGAGCAGTACTTC. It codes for CASRSGQGGEQYF. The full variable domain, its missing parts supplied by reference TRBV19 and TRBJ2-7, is DGGITQSPKYLFRKEGQNVTLSCEQNLNHDAMYWYRQDPGQGLRLIYYSQIVNDFQKGDIAEGYSVSREKKESFPLTVTSAQKNPTAFYLCASRSGQGGEQYFGPGTRLTVT.

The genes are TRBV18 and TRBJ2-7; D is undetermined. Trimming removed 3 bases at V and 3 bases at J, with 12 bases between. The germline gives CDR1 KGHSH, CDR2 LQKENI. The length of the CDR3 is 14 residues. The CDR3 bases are TGTGCCAGCTCACCGGTCGGTGAGGTCTACGAGCAGTACTTC. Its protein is CASSPVGEVYEQYF.

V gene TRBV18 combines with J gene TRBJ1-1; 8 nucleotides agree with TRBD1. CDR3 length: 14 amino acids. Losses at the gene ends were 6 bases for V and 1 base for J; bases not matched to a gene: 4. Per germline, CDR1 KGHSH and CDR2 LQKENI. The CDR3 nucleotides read TGTGCCAGCTCGTCTGGGACAGGGAACACTGAAGCTTTCTTT. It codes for CASSSGTGNTEAFF.

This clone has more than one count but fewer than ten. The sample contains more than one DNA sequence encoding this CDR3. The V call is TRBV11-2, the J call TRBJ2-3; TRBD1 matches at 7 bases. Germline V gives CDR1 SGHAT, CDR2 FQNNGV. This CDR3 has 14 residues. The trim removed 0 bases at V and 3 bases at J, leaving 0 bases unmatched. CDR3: CASSLDRGTDTQYF. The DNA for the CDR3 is TGTGCCAGCAGCTTAGACAGGGGGACAGATACGCAGTATTTT.

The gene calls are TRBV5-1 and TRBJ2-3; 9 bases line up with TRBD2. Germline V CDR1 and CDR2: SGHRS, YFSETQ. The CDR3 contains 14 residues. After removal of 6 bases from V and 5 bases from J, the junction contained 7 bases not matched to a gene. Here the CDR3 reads CASKPGTSLDTQYF. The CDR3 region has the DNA TGCGCCAGCAAACCCGGGACTAGCTTAGATACGCAGTATTTT.

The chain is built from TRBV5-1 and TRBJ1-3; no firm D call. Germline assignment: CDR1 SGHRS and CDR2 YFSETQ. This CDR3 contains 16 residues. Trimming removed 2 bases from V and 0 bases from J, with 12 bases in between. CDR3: CASSLSPTPSGNTIYF. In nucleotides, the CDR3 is TGCGCCAGCAGCTTAAGTCCTACTCCCTCTGGAAACACCATATATTTT.

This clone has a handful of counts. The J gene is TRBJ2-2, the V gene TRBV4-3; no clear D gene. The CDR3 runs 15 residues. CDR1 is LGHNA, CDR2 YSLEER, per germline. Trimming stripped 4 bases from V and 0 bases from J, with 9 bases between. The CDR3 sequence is CASSRKQANTGELFF. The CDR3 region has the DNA TGCGCCAGCAGCCGGAAACAAGCGAACACCGGGGAGCTGTTTTTT.

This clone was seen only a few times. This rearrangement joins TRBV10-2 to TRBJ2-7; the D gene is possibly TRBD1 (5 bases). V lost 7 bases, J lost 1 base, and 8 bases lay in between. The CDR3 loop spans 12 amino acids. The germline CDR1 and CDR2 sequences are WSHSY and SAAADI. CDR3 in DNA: TGCGCCAGCACCCCAGGGTCCTACGAGCAGTACTTC. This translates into CASTPGSYEQYF.

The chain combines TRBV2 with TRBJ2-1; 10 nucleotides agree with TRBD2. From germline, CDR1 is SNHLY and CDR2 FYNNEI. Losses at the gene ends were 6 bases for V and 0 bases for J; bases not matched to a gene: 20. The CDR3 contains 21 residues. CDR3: CASSKGGLAVINFSSYNEQFF. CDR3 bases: TGTGCCAGCAGCAAAGGTGGACTAGCGGTAATAAATTTTAGCTCCTACAATGAGCAGTTCTTC.

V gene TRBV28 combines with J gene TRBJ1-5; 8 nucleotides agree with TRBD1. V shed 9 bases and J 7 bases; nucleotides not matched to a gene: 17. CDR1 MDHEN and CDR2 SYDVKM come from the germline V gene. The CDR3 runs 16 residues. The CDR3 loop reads CASGAPGQGINQPQHF. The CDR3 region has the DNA TGTGCCAGTGGAGCCCCTGGACAGGGTATTAACCAGCCCCAGCATTTT. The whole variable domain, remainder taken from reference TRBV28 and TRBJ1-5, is DVKVTQSSRYLVKRTGEKVFLECVQDMDHENMFWYRQDPGLGLRLIYFSYDVKMKEKGDIPEGYSVSREKKERFSLILESASTNQTSMYLCASGAPGQGINQPQHFGDGTRLSIL.

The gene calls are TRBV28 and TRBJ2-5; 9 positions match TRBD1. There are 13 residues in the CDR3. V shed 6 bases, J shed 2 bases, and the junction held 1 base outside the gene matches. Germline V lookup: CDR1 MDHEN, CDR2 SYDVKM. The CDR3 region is CASRTGGQETQYF. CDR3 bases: TGTGCCAGCAGGACAGGGGGACAAGAGACCCAGTACTTC.

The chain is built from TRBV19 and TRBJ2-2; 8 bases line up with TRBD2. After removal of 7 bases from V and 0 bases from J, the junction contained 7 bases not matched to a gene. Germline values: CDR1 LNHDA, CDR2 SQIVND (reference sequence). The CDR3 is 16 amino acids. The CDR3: CASIPSGRPNTGELFF. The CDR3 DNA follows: TGTGCCAGTATCCCTAGCGGGCGACCGAACACCGGGGAGCTGTTTTTT.

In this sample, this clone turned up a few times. The CDR3 sequence is CASSPRQGIYTEAFF. As DNA, the CDR3 is TGTGCCAGCAGCCCACGTCAGGGGATTTACACTGAAGCTTTCTTT. The chain has TRBV7-6 and TRBJ1-1; a weak D match, TRBD1 (6 bases). With 5 bases removed from V and 3 bases from J, the gap between germline ends came to 16 bases. From germline, CDR1 is SGHVS and CDR2 FNYEAQ. This CDR3 is 15 amino acids long.

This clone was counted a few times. CDR3 loop: CASSQDITGLGANVLTF. Here the CDR3 DNA reads TGCGCCAGCAGCCAAGACATAACAGGGTTAGGGGCCAACGTCCTGACTTTC. The chain employs TRBV4-3 and TRBJ2-6; TRBD1 is a possible D gene (6 bases). Germline assignment: CDR1 LGHNA and CDR2 YSLEER. V was pared by 0 bases and J by 4 bases, with 13 bases between. This CDR3 has 17 residues.

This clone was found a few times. Here the CDR3 reads CASSRVLAGRTDTQYF. DNA of the CDR3: TGCGCCAGCAGCCGGGTTCTAGCGGGGCGCACAGATACGCAGTATTTT. The rearrangement joins TRBV4-3 to TRBJ2-3; 9 bases are shared with TRBD2. This CDR3 spans 16 amino acids. Germline CDR1 and CDR2: LGHNA and YSLEER. Trimming at V came to 4 bases and at J to 1 base, leaving 6 bases not matched to a gene.

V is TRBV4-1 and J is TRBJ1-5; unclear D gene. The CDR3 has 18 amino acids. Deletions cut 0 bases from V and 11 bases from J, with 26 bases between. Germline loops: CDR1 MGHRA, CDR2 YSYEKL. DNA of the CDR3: TGCGCCAGCAGCCAAGATACCTCTTTCGCAGTCCCCAATCAATCCCAGCATTTT. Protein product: CASSQDTSFAVPNQSQHF.

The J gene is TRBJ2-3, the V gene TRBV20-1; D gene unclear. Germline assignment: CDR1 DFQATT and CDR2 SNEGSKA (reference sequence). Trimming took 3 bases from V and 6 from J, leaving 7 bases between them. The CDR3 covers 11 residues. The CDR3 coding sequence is TGCAGTGCTAGGAAGGTGGATACGCAGTATTTT. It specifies CSARKVDTQYF.

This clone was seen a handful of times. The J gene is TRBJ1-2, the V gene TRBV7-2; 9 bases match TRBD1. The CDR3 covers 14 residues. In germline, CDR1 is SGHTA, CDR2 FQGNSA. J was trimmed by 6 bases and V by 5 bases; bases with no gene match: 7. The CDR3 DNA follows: TGTGCCAGCAGCCCCTCCGGGACAGGGAATGGCTACACCTTC. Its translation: CASSPSGTGNGYTF.